This TCR beta chain came from a study of T-cell reconstitution after alpha-beta-depleted transplantation in children. Findings of the study overall: T cells produced anew were the main source of T-cell counts and diversity one year after transplant. Approximately two months post-transplant, alpha-beta T cells reportedly originated from several hundred expanded graft clones.

CDR3 length equals 16 residues. The germline V gene has CDR1 LGHNA and CDR2 YNFKEQ. V was cut by 0 bases and J by 3 bases, with 14 bases left in between. Concerning this clonotype itself: Its antigen is still unknown.

The authors prepared the TCRbeta library with unique molecular identifiers. TCRdb re-called the PCR reads with MiXCR, one entry per CDR3 protein. The sample records about a million distinct CDR3 sequences, under 30% being singletons. The source is a boy less than two years old who had a stem cell transplant for SCID, so the T cells may come from the graft donor. The V and J genes are TRBV4-2 and TRBJ2-5, with D maybe TRBD2 (5 bases). Source: PBMCs, mostly from graft donor cells, taken 360 days after TCRalphabeta/CD19-depleted stem cell transplant. The CDR3 bases are TGTGCCAGCAGCCAAGATATAAGGAGAGGGAAAGAGACCCAGTACTTC. Protein sequence: CASSQDIRRGKETQYF.